The 8 T cell receptor beta chains presented below share a single source sample, sequenced in a study of resident and recirculating memory T cells in vitiligo. The data were produced by immunoSEQ multiplex PCR, yet TCRdb's version contains in-frame clones alone and is incomplete. The sample contains roughly 80,000 clones, 92% of which appear only once. Sequencing used blood. The source of these receptors is a male donor with vitiligo.

The chain employs TRBV30 and TRBJ2-7; D is undetermined. This CDR3 is built from 11 residues. The V gene lost 7 bases and the J gene lost 0 bases, with 7 bases spanning the gap. The germline V gene encodes CDR1 GTSNPN and CDR2 SVGIG (reference sequence). The CDR3 bases are TGTGCCTACGGTCACTCCTACGAGCAGTACTTC. Protein product: CAYGHSYEQYF.

Points on this clone: Other DNA sequences in the sample encode the same CDR3. The V call is TRBV13, the J call TRBJ1-2; TRBD1 is a possible D gene (5 bases). With 1 base removed from V and 2 bases from J, the gap between germline ends came to 8 bases. There are 14 residues in the CDR3. In germline, CDR1 is PRHDT, CDR2 FYEKMQ (reference sequence). The CDR3 bases are TGTGCCAGCAGCTTAGAGGCAGGGAACTATGGCTACACCTTC. Its translation is CASSLEAGNYGYTF.

The V call is TRBV7-7, the J call TRBJ2-5; D might be TRBD1 (5 bases). V was clipped by 5 bases and J by 5 bases, with 18 bases between them. Germline loops: CDR1 SSHAT, CDR2 FNYEAQ (reference sequence). The CDR3 is 15 amino acids. The CDR3 region is CASSAAAGYWETQYF. DNA for the CDR3: TGTGCCAGCAGCGCCGCCGCAGGGTATTGGGAGACCCAGTACTTC. Drawing the rest from reference TRBV7-7 and TRBJ2-5, the complete variable domain is GAGVSQSPRYKVTKRGQDVTLRCDPISSHATLYWYQQALGQGPEFLTYFNYEAQPDKSGLPSDRFSAERPEGSISTLTIQRTEQRDSAMYRCASSAAAGYWETQYFGPGTRLLVL.

The chain has TRBV27 and TRBJ1-1, with 8 bases matching TRBD1. The CDR3 extends over 17 amino acids. The germline V gene encodes CDR1 MNHEY and CDR2 SMNVEV (reference sequence). With V trimmed by 5 bases and J by 5 bases, 16 bases remained unmatched. The CDR3 sequence: CASSLGIGQGLRTEAFF. In nucleotides, the CDR3 is TGTGCCAGCAGTCTAGGTATTGGACAGGGTCTAAGAACTGAAGCTTTCTTT.

This clone was observed a handful of times. This chain's CDR3 is CALGTFGEQYF. The CDR3 DNA follows: TGTGCCCTTGGGACTTTTGGCGAGCAGTACTTC. The chain links TRBV2 to TRBJ2-7; the D gene is possibly TRBD2 (6 bases). The V and J ends lost 11 bases and 6 bases respectively, with 14 bases between them. Germline V lookup: CDR1 SNHLY, CDR2 FYNNEI. This CDR3 has 11 residues.

The rearrangement joins TRBV11-3 to TRBJ2-7; 10 bases fit TRBD2. Germline V gene sequence: CDR1 SGHNT, CDR2 YENEEA. The CDR3 extends over 15 amino acids. Trimming removed 1 base from V and 4 bases from J; junction bases left unmatched: 4. In DNA, the CDR3 is TGTGCCAGCAGCTTAGGGGAAGCGGGAGGGTACGAGCAGTACTTC. As protein: CASSLGEAGGYEQYF.

The V gene is TRBV27, the J gene TRBJ2-7; 10 bases agree with TRBD2. V was clipped by 4 bases and J by 3 bases; unmatched bases: 18. The CDR3 runs to 19 residues. Germline values: CDR1 MNHEY, CDR2 SMNVEV (reference sequence). The CDR3 DNA reads TGTGCCAGCAGTTCCGACCGTAGCGGGAGGCCTCAACTACGCTACGAGCAGTACTTC. Its translation is CASSSDRSGRPQLRYEQYF.

The rearrangement links TRBV11-3 to TRBJ1-5; maybe TRBD1 (6 bases). The length of the CDR3 is 13 residues. V was trimmed by 4 bases and J by 5 bases, leaving 9 bases between them. CDR1 SGHNT and CDR2 YENEEA come from the germline V gene. CDR3 region: CASSSGEHQPQHF. The CDR3 bases are TGTGCCAGCAGCTCAGGGGAGCATCAGCCCCAGCATTTT. Variable domain in full (rest from reference TRBV11-3 and TRBJ1-5): EAGVVQSPRYKIIEKKQPVAFWCNPISGHNTLYWYLQNLGQGPELLIRYENEEAVDDSQLPKDRFSAERLKGVDSTLKIQPAELGDSAVYLCASSSGEHQPQHFGDGTRLSIL.